This TCR beta chain was profiled in a study of beta chain features in type 1 diabetes. The V gene lost 6 bases and the J gene lost 9 bases, with 18 bases spanning the gap. CDR1 is MNHNY, CDR2 SVGAGI, per germline (reference sequence). CDR3 length: 13 amino acids. General observations from the study: A moderate, significant TCRB CDR3 shortening appeared in type 1 diabetes across four CD4+ subsets.

Isolated RNA was reverse transcribed in full, so expressed TCRB transcripts were sequenced. Using immunoSEQ multiplex PCR, the repertoire was profiled, and TCRdb retains in-frame clones only, with some absent. This table holds about 260,000 clones, about a fifth found once. A remark on this clone: Its antigen is as yet unknown.

J is TRBJ2-7 and V is TRBV6-6; perhaps TRBD2 as D (5 bases). The source material was naive CD4+ T cells from blood. This TCR was recovered from a middle-aged woman with type 1 diabetes. The CDR3 DNA reads TGTGCCAGCAGCAAAGCGGACGGGGTGGTGCAGTACTTC. Translated: CASSKADGVVQYF.